Presented here are 18 T cell receptor beta chains from one specimen sequenced in a study of CD8+CD57+ T cells in acquired aplastic anemia. Genomic DNA acted as the template from which TCR beta VDJ combination and CDR3 sequence profiling were carried out. In TCRdb, the reads were re-called with MiXCR into one record per CDR3 protein. Of about 160,000 distinct CDR3 sequences in the sample, roughly two thirds are singletons; the top ten hold about 50%. Patients included in sequencing had previously demonstrated CD8+CD57+ cell expansion by flow cytometry. Material: sorted CD4+, CD8+, or CD8+CD57+ T cells (not recorded which) from PBMCs. The receptor source for this set is a human donor with aplastic anemia.

This clonotype was recorded a few times. This rearrangement joins TRBV6-4 to TRBJ2-6; TRBD2 aligns across 11 bases. The CDR3 extends over 17 amino acids. Germline assignment: CDR1 MRHNA and CDR2 SNTAGT. Germline trimming cut 4 bases from V and 0 bases from J; bases unmatched to any gene: 2. The CDR3 DNA reads TGTGCCAGCAGTGCCACTAGCGGGGGCTCTGGGGCCAACGTCCTGACTTTC. Translated, it gives CASSATSGGSGANVLTF.

This clonotype appeared a single time. The V and J genes are TRBV15 and TRBJ2-3; D uncertain. Trimming took 3 bases from V and 1 from J, leaving 8 bases between them. The CDR3 has 14 residues. Germline lookup yields CDR1 LNHNV and CDR2 YYDKDF (reference sequence). The CDR3 DNA reads as TGTGCCACCAGCAGGGAACGCGGCACAGATACGCAGTATTTT. Translated, it gives CATSRERGTDTQYF.

The DNA of the CDR3 is TGTGCCAGCAGTTTTAGTAGGGAGAGTGACGAGCAGTACTTC. It encodes CASSFSRESDEQYF. The chain couples TRBV2 to TRBJ2-7, with D perhaps TRBD2 (5 bases). The germline V gene encodes CDR1 SNHLY and CDR2 FYNNEI. V was shortened by 5 bases and J by 5 bases, with 16 bases between the two germline ends. The CDR3 consists of 14 residues.

The rearrangement uses TRBV6-6 and TRBJ2-7; D remains ambiguous. Trimming left V 0 bases short and J 7 bases short, with 7 bases between. The germline CDR1 and CDR2 sequences are MNHNY and SVGAGI (reference sequence). CDR3 size: 12 residues. In nucleotides, the CDR3 is TGTGCCAGCAGTTACTCGTTTGGTGAGCAGTACTTC. Encoded protein: CASSYSFGEQYF.

CDR3 coding DNA: TGTGCCATCAGTGAGGCGCTCGGGGGGCCCTACGAGCAGTACTTC. Protein sequence: CAISEALGGPYEQYF. The chain carries TRBV10-3 and TRBJ2-7; TRBD2 is a possible D gene (7 bases). Trimming cost V 2 bases and J 2 bases, with 13 bases left between them. Germline V gene lookup returns CDR1 ENHRY and CDR2 SYGVKD. The CDR3 is 15 residues long.

This chain links TRBV7-2 with TRBJ1-2; 8 bases map to TRBD1. CDR1 and CDR2 (germline): SGHTA, FQGNSA. J lost 6 bases, V lost 4 bases, and 7 bases had no gene match. The CDR3 is 14 residues long. In DNA, the CDR3 is TGTGCCAGCAGCTCGGGGTTGGACAGGGATGGCTACACCTTC. Protein sequence: CASSSGLDRDGYTF.

CDR3 in DNA: TGCGCCAGCAGCCTTGGACCTACACACGAGCAGTACTTC. This codes for CASSLGPTHEQYF. The rearrangement links TRBV5-1 to TRBJ2-7; D gene ambiguous. Trimming shortened V by 4 bases and J by 5 bases, and 13 bases separated the two germline ends. Germline CDR1 and CDR2: SGHRS and YFSETQ. CDR3 size: 13 residues.

This CDR3 reads CASSTGTADYGYTF. The CDR3 nucleotides read TGCGCCAGCAGCACAGGGACAGCGGACTATGGCTACACCTTC. V gene TRBV5-1 combines with J gene TRBJ1-2; 7 nucleotides match TRBD1. CDR1 SGHRS and CDR2 YFSETQ come from the germline V gene. This CDR3 is 14 amino acids long. V trimming: 4 bases; J trimming: 3 bases; junction bases outside the gene matches: 6.

The V gene is TRBV7-6, the J gene TRBJ1-2; perhaps TRBD1 as D (6 bases). Germline V gene sequence: CDR1 SGHVS, CDR2 FNYEAQ. This CDR3 is built from 15 residues. V was trimmed by 5 bases and J by 4 bases, leaving 17 bases between them. Here the CDR3 DNA reads TGTGCCAGCAGCCCGGTACAGGGTGGGGGCTATGGCTACACCTTC. This gives the protein CASSPVQGGGYGYTF. The full variable domain, completed using reference TRBV7-6 and TRBJ1-2, is GAGVSQSPRYKVTKRGQDVALRCDPISGHVSLYWYRQALGQGPEFLTYFNYEAQQDKSGLPNDRFSAERPEGSISTLTIQRTEQRDSAMYRCASSPVQGGGYGYTFGSGTRLTVV.

The rearrangement links TRBV15 to TRBJ2-5; D is perhaps TRBD1 (6 bases). V was cut by 0 bases and J by 5 bases, with 13 bases left in between. The CDR3 spans 15 residues. CDR1 and CDR2 from the germline V gene are LNHNV and YYDKDF (reference sequence). The CDR3 DNA is TGTGCCACCAGCAGAGACTCAGGGGCGGACGAGACCCAGTACTTC. This codes for CATSRDSGADETQYF.

The CDR3 nucleotides are TGTGCCAGCAGCCTCAGACGGCCCTACTACGAGCAGTACTTC. It encodes CASSLRRPYYEQYF. This sequence joins TRBV7-6 and TRBJ2-7; no clear D gene. Trimming took off 5 bases at V and 3 bases at J, with 14 bases between the two ends. Germline V lookup: CDR1 SGHVS, CDR2 FNYEAQ. The CDR3 loop spans 14 amino acids.

V is TRBV20-1 and J is TRBJ2-7; 9 positions match TRBD2. The V and J ends lost 1 base and 0 bases, in that order; junction bases with no gene match: 7. The CDR3 spans 16 residues. Per the germline V gene, CDR1 is DFQATT and CDR2 is SNEGSKA (reference sequence). CDR3 sequence reads: CSARALAGGDSYEQYF. CDR3 DNA sequence: TGCAGTGCTAGAGCCTTGGCGGGGGGGGACTCCTACGAGCAGTACTTC.

In DNA, the CDR3 is TGTGCCAGCAGCCAACGATGGGGCGGCGTAGGGTATGGCTACACCTTC. Translated, it gives CASSQRWGGVGYGYTF. This chain joins TRBV11-2 and TRBJ1-2; D perhaps matches TRBD1 (5 bases). CDR1 SGHAT and CDR2 FQNNGV come from the germline V gene. The CDR3 contains 16 residues. Trimming removed 5 bases at V and 5 bases at J, with 21 bases between.

The table lists this clonotype with a count of one. V usage is TRBV10-3 and J usage is TRBJ2-2; D possibly corresponds to TRBD1 (6 bases). The CDR3 is 14 residues long. Germline lookup yields CDR1 ENHRY and CDR2 SYGVKD. Trimming took off 9 bases at V and 3 bases at J, with 14 bases between the two ends. The CDR3: CAITGKGDTGELFF. CDR3 in DNA: TGTGCCATTACAGGGAAAGGAGACACCGGGGAGCTGTTTTTT.

The gene calls are TRBV20-1 and TRBJ1-1; D perhaps matches TRBD1 (5 bases). Germline assignment: CDR1 DFQATT and CDR2 SNEGSKA (reference sequence). The V gene lost 4 bases and the J gene lost 3 bases, with 12 bases spanning the gap. CDR3 length equals 13 residues. The CDR3 is CSATVMGDTEAFF. The DNA of the CDR3 is TGCAGTGCTACCGTAATGGGGGACACTGAAGCTTTCTTT.

The rearrangement links TRBV7-6 to TRBJ1-4, with 9 bases fitting TRBD1. V trimming: 5 bases; J trimming: 12 bases; junction bases outside the gene matches: 10. CDR1 SGHVS and CDR2 FNYEAQ come from the germline V gene. CDR3 length: 14 amino acids. CDR3 nucleotide sequence: TGTGCCAGCAGCCCACGTCCCGGGACAGGGCAACTGTTTTTT. This gives the protein CASSPRPGTGQLFF.

This clonotype was seen only once. This chain uses TRBV2 with TRBJ1-1; D uncertain. CDR1 and CDR2 from the germline V gene are SNHLY and FYNNEI. Trimming took off 4 bases at V and 1 base at J, with 7 bases between the two ends. The CDR3 is made up of 13 amino acids. The CDR3 bases are TGTGCCAGCAGTGGGGATAAGAACACTGAAGCTTTCTTT. This sequence encodes CASSGDKNTEAFF.

The chain uses TRBV12-3 or TRBV12-4 and TRBJ1-1, with a possible D match to TRBD1 (6 bases). The ends were cut back, 10 bases at V and 0 bases at J, with 12 bases in the middle. The CDR3 is 13 amino acids. CDR3 sequence: CATLGQMNTEAFF. In DNA form, the CDR3 reads TGTGCCACCCTCGGACAGATGAACACTGAAGCTTTCTTT.